What follows are 26 T cell receptor beta chains derived from one specimen sequenced in a study of blood T cell repertoires in COVID-19. Measured with immunoSEQ multiplex PCR; TCRdb has only the in-frame clones, and not every one. The sample has a few hundred thousand clones; roughly 90% are singletons. Specimen: PBMCs or T cells enriched from blood (not recorded which). The origin of the receptors is a woman aged 18-35 years with acute COVID-19.

The chain employs TRBV4-1 and TRBJ2-5; TRBD2 matches 8 bases. V trimming: 1 base; J trimming: 5 bases; junction bases outside the gene matches: 9. The CDR3 totals 16 residues. Germline V CDR1 and CDR2: MGHRA, YSYEKL. The CDR3 DNA reads as TGCGCCAGCAGCCAAGCGGGAGGTAGCGGGATCGAGACCCAGTACTTC. Protein: CASSQAGGSGIETQYF.

The chain couples TRBV5-4 to TRBJ2-7, with D possibly TRBD2 on 7 matching bases. The CDR3 is made up of 17 amino acids. V was shortened by 3 bases and J by 0 bases, with 19 bases between the two germline ends. CDR1 and CDR2 (germline): SGHNT, YYREEE (reference sequence). In DNA form, the CDR3 reads TGTGCCAGCAGCTCGAGGGACAAGGGACTAAGCTCCTACGAGCAGTACTTC. Its translation is CASSSRDKGLSSYEQYF.

In the case of this clone: In the same sample, other DNA sequences code for this CDR3. The V call is TRBV18, the J call TRBJ1-4, with 9 bases fitting TRBD1. CDR1 is KGHSH, CDR2 LQKENI, per germline. Germline trimming cut 3 bases from V and 5 bases from J; bases unmatched to any gene: 7. The CDR3 runs to 16 residues. CDR3 coding DNA: TGTGCCAGCTCACCTTCACCGGGACAGGGAAATGAAAAACTGTTTTTT. Protein product: CASSPSPGQGNEKLFF.

The rearrangement links TRBV6-5 to TRBJ2-6; tentatively, D is TRBD1 (5 bases). The CDR3 is 14 residues long. From germline, CDR1 is MNHEY and CDR2 SVGAGI. Between the trimmed V and J ends, which lost 9 bases and 4 bases, there was a span of 13 bases. The CDR3 DNA reads TGTGCCAGTTCTCCCAGGGCAGGGGCCAACGTCCTGACTTTC. Its protein is CASSPRAGANVLTF.

For this clone: Distinct nucleotide sequences in the sample also encode this CDR3. The V gene is TRBV9, the J gene TRBJ2-3; the D gene is possibly TRBD2 (6 bases). This CDR3 has 15 amino acids. The germline V gene encodes CDR1 SGDLS and CDR2 YYNGEE. V was shortened by 0 bases and J by 1 base, with 9 bases between the two germline ends. In nucleotides, the CDR3 is TGTGCCAGCAGCGTAGCGGGAGTTGGCACAGATACGCAGTATTTT. Its protein product is CASSVAGVGTDTQYF.

The chain combines TRBV5-8 with TRBJ2-1; 8 bases map to TRBD2. Germline V gene lookup returns CDR1 SGHTS and CDR2 YDEGEE. This CDR3 is built from 15 residues. The V segment lost 1 base and the J segment 4 bases; nucleotides outside the gene matches: 4. This chain's CDR3 is CASSLILAGYNEQFF. The CDR3 DNA reads as TGTGCCAGCAGCTTGATCTTAGCGGGGTACAATGAGCAGTTCTTC.

The V gene is TRBV28, the J gene TRBJ1-2; D gene uncertain. The CDR3 has 16 amino acids. Germline V lookup: CDR1 MDHEN, CDR2 SYDVKM. V was shortened by 6 bases and J by 5 bases, with 22 bases between the two germline ends. The chain's CDR3 is CASSFQQSQRPYGYTF. The CDR3, as DNA: TGTGCCAGCAGCTTCCAACAGTCCCAGAGACCGTATGGCTACACCTTC.

This chain connects TRBV29-1 to TRBJ2-7, with a weak D call TRBD2 (5 bases). Trimming pared 5 bases from V and 3 bases from J, leaving 17 bases between. CDR3 length equals 14 residues. Germline V gene lookup returns CDR1 SQVTM and CDR2 ANQGSEA. The CDR3 DNA sequence: TGCAGCGTTAGGACTGTCCAAAACGACTACGAGCAGTACTTC. Translation gives CSVRTVQNDYEQYF.

This clone was counted only a few times. The rearrangement joins TRBV27 to TRBJ2-5, with TRBD1 matching 10 bases. From germline, CDR1 is MNHEY and CDR2 SMNVEV (reference sequence). The CDR3 is made up of 17 amino acids. Trimming removed 6 bases from V and 4 bases from J; junction bases left unmatched: 14. Here the CDR3 reads CASRKSDRGGGGETQYF. DNA for the CDR3: TGTGCCAGCAGGAAGTCGGACAGGGGGGGAGGTGGAGAGACCCAGTACTTC.

The chain links TRBV20-1 to TRBJ1-3; D unresolved. Per germline, CDR1 DFQATT and CDR2 SNEGSKA (reference sequence). The V end was cut by 3 bases, the J end by 4 bases, with 13 bases between. The CDR3 has 14 residues. CDR3 in DNA: TGCAGTGCTAGTCCACAAACGAAGGGAAACACCATATATTTT. Protein sequence: CSASPQTKGNTIYF.

The V call is TRBV28, the J call TRBJ1-4; 7 bases line up with TRBD1. CDR1 is MDHEN and CDR2 is SYDVKM in the germline V gene. The length of the CDR3 is 16 residues. Germline trimming cut 5 bases from V and 2 bases from J; bases unmatched to any gene: 8. The CDR3 bases are TGTGCCAGCAGTGGAGGGGGCAAGTCGACTAATGAAAAACTGTTTTTT. Translated, it gives CASSGGGKSTNEKLFF.

This chain connects TRBV20-1 to TRBJ1-4; D is ambiguous. This CDR3 is built from 13 residues. CDR1 and CDR2 (germline): DFQATT, SNEGSKA (reference sequence). V lost 3 bases to trimming and J lost 0 bases, with 5 bases between them. As DNA, the CDR3 is TGCAGTGCTAGTGTAGCAACTAATGAAAAACTGTTTTTT. Protein sequence: CSASVATNEKLFF.

This clone appeared a single time. The chain carries TRBV6-5 and TRBJ2-7; D is perhaps TRBD1 (6 bases). The germline V gene encodes CDR1 MNHEY and CDR2 SVGAGI. V was trimmed by 4 bases and J by 1 base, leaving 8 bases between them. This CDR3 is built from 13 residues. The CDR3 bases are TGTGCCAGCAGTTTTACAGGGTCCTACGAGCAGTACTTC. Its protein is CASSFTGSYEQYF.

The chain carries TRBV5-4 and TRBJ2-3; D is possibly TRBD1 (5 bases). V was trimmed by 0 bases and J by 2 bases, leaving 10 bases between them. The CDR3 length is 15 residues. Germline V gene data show CDR1 as SGHNT and CDR2 as YYREEE (reference sequence). The CDR3 is CASSLVRTHTDTQYF. In nucleotides, the CDR3 is TGTGCCAGCAGCTTGGTCCGGACACACACAGATACGCAGTATTTT.

The rearrangement uses TRBV11-2 and TRBJ1-1; no clear D gene. Trimming took off 6 bases at V and 11 bases at J, with 22 bases between the two ends. Germline-derived CDR1 and CDR2 are SGHAT and FQNNGV. CDR3 length: 14 amino acids. CDR3 in amino acids: CASSPKMWSSGAFF. The CDR3 coding sequence is TGTGCCAGCAGTCCGAAGATGTGGAGCTCCGGGGCTTTCTTT.

The V and J genes are TRBV7-3 and TRBJ2-4; D is perhaps TRBD2 (6 bases). This CDR3 has 15 amino acids. V was shortened by 5 bases and J by 3 bases, with 14 bases between the two germline ends. The germline CDR1 and CDR2 sequences are SGHTA and FQGTGA. The CDR3 loop is CASSPRRGGKNIQYF. The CDR3 DNA reads as TGTGCCAGCAGCCCCCGACGGGGAGGCAAAAACATTCAGTACTTC. The variable domain in full, completed from reference TRBV7-3 and TRBJ2-4, reads GAGVSQTPSNKVTEKGKYVELRCDPISGHTALYWYRQSLGQGPEFLIYFQGTGAADDSGLPNDRFFAVRPEGSVSTLKIQRTERGDSAVYLCASSPRRGGKNIQYFGAGTRLSVL.

The V call is TRBV6-1, the J call TRBJ2-1; D is perhaps TRBD1 (5 bases). This CDR3 has 18 residues. CDR1 is MNHNS, CDR2 SASEGT, per germline. The V gene lost 1 base and the J gene lost 4 bases, with 20 bases spanning the gap. The CDR3 loop reads CASSEDVPRASLYNEQFF. CDR3 sequence (DNA): TGTGCCAGCAGTGAAGATGTTCCCAGGGCGTCTTTATACAATGAGCAGTTCTTC.

The V and J genes are TRBV3-1 (or the pseudogene TRBV3-2) and TRBJ1-1; 7 positions match TRBD1. Trimming removed 3 bases from V and 1 base from J; junction bases left unmatched: 11. Germline V gene lookup returns CDR1 LGHDT and CDR2 YNNKEL (reference sequence). CDR3 size: 17 residues. CDR3: CASSQITGAYPNTEAFF. CDR3 nucleotide sequence: TGTGCCAGCAGCCAGATAACAGGGGCTTACCCGAACACTGAAGCTTTCTTT.

The chain joins TRBV4-3 to TRBJ1-2; D unresolved. The germline gives CDR1 LGHNA, CDR2 YSLEER. V was shortened by 1 base and J by 3 bases, with 15 bases between the two germline ends. The CDR3 has 16 amino acids. The CDR3 is CASSQVQEAEYYGYTF. In DNA form, the CDR3 reads TGCGCCAGCAGCCAAGTGCAAGAGGCGGAGTACTATGGCTACACCTTC.

This clone was detected only a few times. The chain combines TRBV30 with TRBJ1-4; 8 positions match TRBD1. Trimming removed 1 base from V and 5 bases from J; junction bases left unmatched: 6. CDR3 size: 15 residues. Germline CDR1 is GTSNPN and CDR2 is SVGIG (reference sequence). The CDR3 here is CAWSDVRQGNEKLFF. The CDR3 DNA reads as TGTGCCTGGAGTGACGTCCGACAGGGGAATGAAAAACTGTTTTTT.

This chain connects TRBV12-3 or TRBV12-4 to TRBJ1-2, with no clear D. This CDR3 has 11 amino acids. V was pared by 7 bases and J by 6 bases, with 9 bases between. The CDR3 nucleotides are TGTGCCAGCAAACACAGAGATGGCTACACCTTC. It is translated as CASKHRDGYTF.

This sequence joins TRBV14 and TRBJ1-1, with D possibly TRBD1 on 5 matching bases. CDR3 length equals 16 residues. Germline V CDR1 and CDR2: SGHDN, FVKESK. Trimming took off 4 bases at V and 2 bases at J, with 17 bases between the two ends. The CDR3 DNA is TGTGCCAGCAGCCCGTATTACGGGGGGGGAAACACTGAAGCTTTCTTT. Translation: CASSPYYGGGNTEAFF.

The chain combines TRBV5-1 with TRBJ2-1, with 8 nucleotides matching TRBD2. V shed 4 bases, J shed 6 bases, and the junction held 9 bases outside the gene matches. Germline V CDR1 and CDR2: SGHRS, YFSETQ. The CDR3 has 15 residues. CDR3 nucleotides: TGCGCCAGCAGCCCCGCAGCGGGAGTAGGCAATGAGCAGTTCTTC. It translates to CASSPAAGVGNEQFF. Together with reference TRBV5-1 and TRBJ2-1, the CDR3 gives the full variable domain: KAGVTQTPRYLIKTRGQQVTLSCSPISGHRSVSWYQQTPGQGLQFLFEYFSETQRNKGNFPGRFSGRQFSNSRSEMNVSTLELGDSALYLCASSPAAGVGNEQFFGPGTRLTVL.

The chain carries TRBV2 and TRBJ2-4, with a tentative D call TRBD1 (5 bases). Trimming took off 8 bases at V and 0 bases at J, with 20 bases between the two ends. Germline V gene lookup returns CDR1 SNHLY and CDR2 FYNNEI. This CDR3 has 17 amino acids. CDR3 in DNA: TGTGCCAGCTCCAGGGTCTTAGTAGGGTCAGCCAAAAACATTCAGTACTTC. As protein: CASSRVLVGSAKNIQYF.

The chain combines TRBV14 with TRBJ1-2; 9 bases agree with TRBD1. V shed 4 bases and J 2 bases; nucleotides not matched to a gene: 5. Germline CDR1 is SGHDN and CDR2 is FVKESK. The CDR3 contains 15 residues. CDR3 DNA: TGTGCCAGCAGCCGTGGGACAGGGAGCAACTATGGCTACACCTTC. Protein sequence: CASSRGTGSNYGYTF.

The chain recombines TRBV19 with TRBJ2-5, with D perhaps matching TRBD2 (6 bases). Trimming pared 5 bases from V and 5 bases from J, leaving 18 bases between. The CDR3 spans 15 residues. Germline V CDR1 and CDR2: LNHDA, SQIVND (reference sequence). The CDR3 reads CASSPPGLLGETQYF. CDR3 bases: TGTGCCAGTAGTCCACCGGGACTCCTGGGGGAGACCCAGTACTTC.